The 32 T cell receptor beta chains below all came from one sample that was sequenced in a study of pediatric ulcerative colitis. Libraries were prepared by immunoSEQ multiplex PCR; TCRdb keeps only in-frame clonotypes and omits some of them. The sample has around 61,000 clones, roughly nine tenths seen once. Material for sequencing was blood. These receptors originate from a boy between 10 and 17 years old with severe ulcerative colitis.

The chain recombines TRBV11-3 with TRBJ2-1, with D hard to call. Trimming removed 1 base at V and 5 bases at J, with 6 bases between. This CDR3 is 13 amino acids long. The germline CDR1 and CDR2 sequences are SGHNT and YENEEA. In DNA, the CDR3 is TGTGCCAGCAGCTTAGGCCAGAACAATGAGCAGTTCTTC. This gives the protein CASSLGQNNEQFF. The full variable domain, with the rest looked up from reference TRBV11-3 and TRBJ2-1, is EAGVVQSPRYKIIEKKQPVAFWCNPISGHNTLYWYLQNLGQGPELLIRYENEEAVDDSQLPKDRFSAERLKGVDSTLKIQPAELGDSAVYLCASSLGQNNEQFFGPGTRLTVL.

The genes are TRBV4-2 and TRBJ2-7, with D hard to call. The CDR3 length is 14 residues. Per germline, CDR1 LGHNA and CDR2 YNFKEQ. V was shortened by 1 base and J by 6 bases, with 13 bases between the two germline ends. The CDR3 spells CASSQGGTPLEQYF. For the CDR3, the DNA is TGTGCCAGCAGCCAAGGAGGCACCCCTCTCGAGCAGTACTTC.

This rearrangement joins TRBV18 to TRBJ2-1; tentative D call: TRBD2 (6 bases). The CDR3 spans 15 residues. V lost 4 bases, J lost 10 bases, and 20 bases lay in between. The germline V gene encodes CDR1 KGHSH and CDR2 LQKENI. CDR3 sequence: CASSLAAGRIAEQFF. The DNA for the CDR3 is TGTGCCAGCTCACTAGCGGCGGGGCGGATTGCCGAGCAGTTCTTC.

Within the sample, this clone is medium-sized. The chain employs TRBV2 and TRBJ2-3, with TRBD2 matching 12 bases. CDR1 SNHLY and CDR2 FYNNEI come from the germline V gene. V shed 3 bases, J shed 2 bases, and the junction held 6 bases outside the gene matches. There are 17 residues in the CDR3. The CDR3 reads CASSDAGTSGPTDTQYF. In DNA form, the CDR3 reads TGTGCCAGCAGTGATGCCGGGACTAGCGGGCCCACAGATACGCAGTATTTT.

The table lists this clone with a few counts. The V gene is TRBV7-9, the J gene TRBJ1-5; 7 bases map to TRBD1. The CDR3 consists of 12 residues. Germline lookup yields CDR1 SEHNR and CDR2 FQNEAQ (reference sequence). The V gene end was trimmed by 5 bases and the J gene end by 8 bases; junction bases not matched to a gene: 3. The CDR3 spells CASSPGGKPQHF. The CDR3 bases are TGTGCCAGCAGCCCAGGGGGAAAGCCCCAGCATTTT.

The V gene is TRBV9, the J gene TRBJ2-1; weak D call: TRBD1 (6 bases). The germline gives CDR1 SGDLS, CDR2 YYNGEE. V was shortened by 0 bases and J by 8 bases, with 15 bases between the two germline ends. The CDR3 length is 15 residues. The CDR3 DNA is TGTGCCAGCAGCGTAGGAGGGGGAGATGGTGATGAGCAGTTCTTC. It translates to CASSVGGGDGDEQFF.

This rearrangement joins TRBV25-1 to TRBJ2-3; D call uncertain. CDR3 length: 15 residues. Germline V lookup: CDR1 MGHDK, CDR2 SYGVNS. Trimming took off 0 bases at V and 2 bases at J, with 9 bases between the two ends. The CDR3: CASSEYGFFTDTQYF. As DNA, the CDR3 is TGTGCCAGCAGTGAATATGGTTTCTTCACAGATACGCAGTATTTT. Complete variable domain (other parts from reference TRBV25-1 and TRBJ2-3): EADIYQTPRYLVIGTGKKITLECSQTMGHDKMYWYQQDPGMELHLIHYSYGVNSTEKGDLSSESTVSRIRTEHFPLTLESARPSHTSQYLCASSEYGFFTDTQYFGPGTRLTVL.

This chain joins TRBV7-9 and TRBJ1-3; D may be TRBD1 (6 bases). V gave up 0 bases and J gave up 0 bases, with 15 bases separating them. The germline gives CDR1 SEHNR, CDR2 FQNEAQ (reference sequence). The CDR3 spans 18 residues. The CDR3 sequence is CASSLALGGQPSGNTIYF. CDR3 DNA sequence: TGTGCCAGCAGCTTAGCGCTTGGAGGACAGCCCTCTGGAAACACCATATATTTT. Filled out from reference TRBV7-9 and TRBJ1-3, the complete variable domain reads DTGVSQNPRHKITKRGQNVTFRCDPISEHNRLYWYRQTLGQGPEFLTYFQNEAQLEKSRLLSDRFSAERPKGSFSTLEIQRTEQGDSAMYLCASSLALGGQPSGNTIYFGEGSWLTVV.

This chain links TRBV11-3 with TRBJ2-7; D ambiguous. V lost 5 bases, J lost 0 bases, and 14 bases lay in between. CDR1 and CDR2 (germline): SGHNT, YENEEA. There are 15 residues in the CDR3. CDR3 DNA: TGTGCCAGCAGCCTGTTACTCCCTAACTCCTACGAGCAGTACTTC. As protein: CASSLLLPNSYEQYF.

This clone has a handful of counts. The chain carries TRBV19 and TRBJ1-1; D is undetermined. Trimming took off 1 base at V and 1 base at J, with 7 bases between the two ends. This CDR3 region has 14 residues. Germline CDR1 is LNHDA and CDR2 is SQIVND (reference sequence). DNA for the CDR3: TGTGCCAGTAGTATAGGAGGCGGGAACACTGAAGCTTTCTTT. Translating gives CASSIGGGNTEAFF. The full variable domain, completed using reference TRBV19 and TRBJ1-1, is DGGITQSPKYLFRKEGQNVTLSCEQNLNHDAMYWYRQDPGQGLRLIYYSQIVNDFQKGDIAEGYSVSREKKESFPLTVTSAQKNPTAFYLCASSIGGGNTEAFFGQGTRLTVV.

The chain carries TRBV11-2 and TRBJ1-3; D is undetermined. The V end lost 5 bases, the J end lost 2 bases, and 16 bases lay between the germline ends. The CDR3 is made up of 16 amino acids. Germline V lookup: CDR1 SGHAT, CDR2 FQNNGV. This CDR3 reads CASSPGTKSPGNTIYF. CDR3 nucleotides: TGTGCCAGCAGCCCCGGCACCAAGTCCCCTGGAAACACCATATATTTT.

The chain employs TRBV7-9 and TRBJ2-3; D may be TRBD1 or TRBD2 (5 bases each). CDR3 size: 12 residues. CDR1 and CDR2 from the germline V gene are SEHNR and FQNEAQ (reference sequence). V dropped 6 bases and J dropped 6 bases, with 10 bases sitting between them. The CDR3 is CASSGGADTQYF. The DNA for the CDR3 is TGTGCCAGCAGTGGGGGAGCGGATACGCAGTATTTT.

The chain combines TRBV29-1 with TRBJ2-1, with a weak D call TRBD1 (5 bases). Germline V gives CDR1 SQVTM, CDR2 ANQGSEA. CDR3 length equals 12 residues. With 4 bases removed from V and 5 bases from J, the gap between germline ends came to 9 bases. The CDR3 region has the DNA TGCAGCGTTGCGACAGTAGACAATGAGCAGTTCTTC. Translating gives CSVATVDNEQFF.

This clone is a singleton in its sample. The rearrangement joins TRBV9 to TRBJ2-1; 7 bases are shared with TRBD2. CDR3 length: 14 residues. V gave up 3 bases and J gave up 5 bases; unmatched junction bases: 5. CDR1 is SGDLS, CDR2 YYNGEE, per germline. CDR3 protein: CASSGSGTHNEQFF. The CDR3 nucleotides read TGTGCCAGCAGCGGGAGCGGGACCCACAATGAGCAGTTCTTC.

This clone appeared a single time. The rearrangement uses TRBV20-1 and TRBJ1-1; D is possibly TRBD1 (6 bases). The V gene lost 5 bases and the J gene lost 14 bases, with 18 bases spanning the gap. Germline CDR1 and CDR2: DFQATT and SNEGSKA (reference sequence). CDR3 length equals 11 residues. The CDR3 here is CSAGGTSHPFF. DNA for the CDR3: TGCAGTGCTGGAGGGACATCGCACCCCTTCTTT.

The chain links TRBV19 to TRBJ1-1; no reliable D call. With 8 bases removed from V and 3 bases from J, the gap between germline ends came to 7 bases. CDR1 LNHDA and CDR2 SQIVND come from the germline V gene (reference sequence). The CDR3 loop spans 11 amino acids. CDR3 loop: CASLRDTEAFF. CDR3 DNA sequence: TGTGCCAGTCTTAGGGACACTGAAGCTTTCTTT.

The V and J genes are TRBV27 and TRBJ1-5; 7 nucleotides agree with TRBD1. V trimming: 2 bases; J trimming: 0 bases; junction bases outside the gene matches: 4. The CDR3 is made up of 16 amino acids. Germline V gene data show CDR1 as MNHEY and CDR2 as SMNVEV (reference sequence). The CDR3 DNA reads TGTGCCAGCAGTTTACAGGGGGGGGATAGCAATCAGCCCCAGCATTTT. Protein product: CASSLQGGDSNQPQHF.

The chain carries TRBV5-1 and TRBJ2-2; D uncertain. V gave up 0 bases and J gave up 3 bases, with 15 bases separating them. Germline CDR1 is SGHRS and CDR2 is YFSETQ. The CDR3 spans 17 residues. This CDR3 reads CASSLAGPSMHTGELFF. The DNA of the CDR3 is TGCGCCAGCAGCTTGGCCGGTCCCAGCATGCACACCGGGGAGCTGTTTTTT.

In its sample, this clone was seen once. This chain uses TRBV6-1 with TRBJ2-7, with D hard to call. V was cut by 1 base and J by 2 bases, with 6 bases left in between. Per the germline V gene, CDR1 is MNHNS and CDR2 is SASEGT. The CDR3 is 13 residues long. The CDR3 coding sequence is TGTGCCAGCAGTGAAGGGCTTACCTACGAGCAGTACTTC. Its translation is CASSEGLTYEQYF.

The chain joins TRBV10-3 to TRBJ2-2; 7 bases map to TRBD2. V was clipped by 10 bases and J by 3 bases; unmatched bases: 8. CDR1 and CDR2 (germline): ENHRY, SYGVKD. CDR3 length equals 14 residues. The DNA of the CDR3 is TGTGCCAGCAGCGGGGAGCTCGACACCGGGGAGCTGTTTTTT. Its protein is CASSGELDTGELFF.

This chain joins TRBV27 and TRBJ2-7, with 9 bases matching TRBD1. The CDR3 runs 15 residues. V dropped 5 bases and J dropped 4; count of bases not matched to a gene: 9. Germline values: CDR1 MNHEY, CDR2 SMNVEV (reference sequence). The CDR3 sequence is CASSPRTGALYEQYF. The DNA of the CDR3 is TGTGCCAGCAGTCCAAGGACAGGGGCACTATACGAGCAGTACTTC.

The rearrangement joins TRBV15 to TRBJ1-1; the D is unclear. Germline values: CDR1 LNHNV, CDR2 YYDKDF (reference sequence). Trimming cost V 7 bases and J 1 base, with 10 bases left between them. The CDR3 runs to 13 residues. In DNA, the CDR3 is TGTGCCACCAAGGTGTGGGAGAACACTGAAGCTTTCTTT. Translated: CATKVWENTEAFF. Using reference TRBV15 and TRBJ1-1 for the parts outside the CDR3, the full variable domain is DAMVIQNPRYQVTQFGKPVTLSCSQTLNHNVMYWYQQKSSQAPKLLFHYYDKDFNNEADTPDNFQSRRPNTSFCFLDIRSPGLGDTAMYLCATKVWENTEAFFGQGTRLTVV.

V gene TRBV5-1 combines with J gene TRBJ2-1, with 15 positions matching TRBD2. This CDR3 is built from 19 residues. Germline assignment: CDR1 SGHRS and CDR2 YFSETQ. The J segment lost 0 bases and the V segment lost 2 bases, leaving 6 bases of the junction unmatched. CDR3 sequence reads: CASSFGLAGGPASYNEQFF. In DNA, the CDR3 is TGCGCCAGCAGCTTCGGACTAGCGGGAGGGCCCGCCTCCTACAATGAGCAGTTCTTC.

The V call is TRBV19, the J call TRBJ2-6, with D unclear. The CDR3 spans 16 residues. V dropped 5 bases and J dropped 4 bases, with 15 bases sitting between them. Germline V lookup: CDR1 LNHDA, CDR2 SQIVND (reference sequence). This CDR3 reads CASSPDGYLGANVLTF. Written as DNA, the CDR3 is TGTGCCAGTAGTCCGGACGGGTATCTGGGGGCCAACGTCCTGACTTTC.

In its sample, this clone was seen a few times. Additional DNA sequences in this sample encode the identical CDR3. The gene calls are TRBV5-1 and TRBJ2-5, with D possibly matching TRBD1 (6 bases). The germline gives CDR1 SGHRS, CDR2 YFSETQ. The CDR3 loop spans 13 amino acids. The ends were cut back, 0 bases at V and 5 bases at J, with 8 bases in the middle. CDR3 residues: CASSLGGRETQYF. For the CDR3, the DNA is TGCGCCAGCAGCTTGGGGGGGCGCGAGACCCAGTACTTC. The whole variable domain, filled in from reference TRBV5-1 and TRBJ2-5, reads KAGVTQTPRYLIKTRGQQVTLSCSPISGHRSVSWYQQTPGQGLQFLFEYFSETQRNKGNFPGRFSGRQFSNSRSEMNVSTLELGDSALYLCASSLGGRETQYFGPGTRLLVL.

This chain connects TRBV7-9 to TRBJ2-7; maybe TRBD2 (6 bases). Trimming removed 5 bases from V and 1 base from J, with 21 bases in between. The CDR3 spans 17 residues. Germline V gives CDR1 SEHNR, CDR2 FQNEAQ (reference sequence). CDR3: CASSPRVADETSYEQYF. The DNA of the CDR3 is TGTGCCAGCAGCCCCCGTGTAGCGGACGAGACTTCCTACGAGCAGTACTTC.

The chain joins TRBV7-9 to TRBJ1-1; D gene uncertain. The CDR3 has 13 amino acids. Germline values: CDR1 SEHNR, CDR2 FQNEAQ (reference sequence). Deletions cut 0 bases from V and 8 bases from J, with 10 bases between. The CDR3 sequence is CASSLAGRKEAFF. In nucleotides, the CDR3 is TGTGCCAGCAGCTTAGCTGGCAGGAAGGAAGCTTTCTTT.

The rearrangement joins TRBV11-2 to TRBJ2-1; D call uncertain. Germline CDR1 and CDR2: SGHAT and FQNNGV. The CDR3 extends over 14 amino acids. V was clipped by 0 bases and J by 9 bases, with 12 bases between them. The CDR3 region is CASSLELGFIEQFF. CDR3 bases: TGTGCCAGCAGCTTAGAATTGGGATTTATTGAGCAGTTCTTC.

This chain connects TRBV5-1 to TRBJ2-1; 7 nucleotides match TRBD1. The CDR3 loop spans 15 amino acids. Germline CDR1 and CDR2: SGHRS and YFSETQ. The trim removed 5 bases at V and 6 bases at J, leaving 11 bases unmatched. The CDR3 bases are TGCGCCAGCAGGACCGGGACAGTGAACTCCAATGAGCAGTTCTTC. Residues: CASRTGTVNSNEQFF. Drawing the rest from reference TRBV5-1 and TRBJ2-1, the complete variable domain is KAGVTQTPRYLIKTRGQQVTLSCSPISGHRSVSWYQQTPGQGLQFLFEYFSETQRNKGNFPGRFSGRQFSNSRSEMNVSTLELGDSALYLCASRTGTVNSNEQFFGPGTRLTVL.

This chain uses TRBV2 with TRBJ2-3; D gene ambiguous. Trimming removed 8 bases at V and 6 bases at J, with 18 bases between. The CDR3 has 14 amino acids. Germline CDR1 SNHLY, CDR2 FYNNEI. The CDR3 DNA is TGTGCCAGCCAACCTAGGGTCCTCACCGATACGCAGTATTTT. Amino acids: CASQPRVLTDTQYF.

CDR3 DNA: TGTGCCACCAGCAGAGCGGGGACAAGCACAGATACGCAGTATTTT. Encoded protein: CATSRAGTSTDTQYF. The V and J genes are TRBV15 and TRBJ2-3; perhaps TRBD1 as D (6 bases). Trimming cost V 1 base and J 0 bases, with 8 bases left between them. The CDR3 contains 15 residues. In germline, CDR1 is LNHNV, CDR2 YYDKDF (reference sequence).

The chain is built from TRBV10-1 and TRBJ2-7; D gene uncertain. This CDR3 comprises 14 residues. CDR1 WNHNN and CDR2 SYGVQD come from the germline V gene (reference sequence). V lost 4 bases and J 2 bases, leaving 12 bases between the germline ends. CDR3 sequence (DNA): TGCGCCAGCAGTGTAGGAGACCATCCCTACGAGCAGTACTTC. It is translated as CASSVGDHPYEQYF.